The 17 T cell receptor beta chains below all came from one sample that was sequenced in a study of cytomegalovirus exposure and HLA in healthy donors. Primers for the PCR totalled 60 Vbeta and 13 Jbeta. Generated by immunoSEQ multiplex PCR, the TCRdb table keeps only in-frame clones and is missing some. This table holds roughly 200,000 clones, about 85% found once. What was sequenced was PBMCs. All receptors derive from a boy between 2 and 10 years old in good health and CMV-seronegative.

The rearrangement links TRBV14 to TRBJ2-7; 10 nucleotides line up with TRBD2. The trim removed 3 bases at V and 0 bases at J, leaving 5 bases unmatched. The CDR3 covers 16 residues. Looked up from germline, CDR1 is SGHDN and CDR2 is FVKESK. The CDR3 DNA sequence: TGTGCCAGCAGCCAGTCCGGGACTAGCGACTCCTACGAGCAGTACTTC. Translated, it gives CASSQSGTSDSYEQYF.

This clone was counted a single time. The chain couples TRBV11-1 to TRBJ1-2, with 7 bases that match TRBD1. Per the germline V gene, CDR1 is SGHAT and CDR2 is FQDESV (reference sequence). The CDR3 is made up of 14 amino acids. The J segment lost 5 bases and the V segment lost 4 bases, leaving 7 bases of the junction unmatched. The CDR3 sequence is CASSSTGLEYGYTF. CDR3 DNA: TGTGCCAGCAGCTCGACAGGGCTCGAATATGGCTACACCTTC.

This clone was observed a single time. The chain links TRBV9 to TRBJ2-3; TRBD2 aligns across 7 bases. J was trimmed by 4 bases and V by 0 bases; bases with no gene match: 5. The CDR3 consists of 15 residues. Germline loops: CDR1 SGDLS, CDR2 YYNGEE. The CDR3 sequence is CASSVEGLSPDTQYF. CDR3 coding DNA: TGTGCCAGCAGCGTAGAGGGACTAAGTCCAGATACGCAGTATTTT. Variable domain in full (rest from reference TRBV9 and TRBJ2-3): DSGVTQTPKHLITATGQRVTLRCSPRSGDLSVYWYQQSLDQGLQFLIQYYNGEERAKGNILERFSAQQFPDLHSELNLSSLELGDSALYFCASSVEGLSPDTQYFGPGTRLTVL.

J is TRBJ1-5 and V is TRBV25-1; D not resolved. CDR3 length: 14 residues. Germline CDR1 reads MGHDK; CDR2 reads SYGVNS. Trimming stripped 3 bases from V and 8 bases from J, with 14 bases between. The CDR3 sequence: CASSDEQSRKPQHF. CDR3 DNA sequence: TGTGCCAGCAGTGATGAACAGAGTCGCAAGCCCCAGCATTTT.

This clone was detected only once. The chain links TRBV5-1 to TRBJ2-7, with 7 bases fitting TRBD1. Germline CDR1 is SGHRS and CDR2 is YFSETQ. The CDR3 spans 14 residues. Unmatched junction bases numbered 6, after V lost 4 bases and J lost 2 bases. The CDR3 reads CASSLRQGPYEQYF. For the CDR3, the DNA is TGCGCCAGCAGCCTACGACAGGGACCCTACGAGCAGTACTTC.

V gene TRBV5-1 combines with J gene TRBJ1-1; D is unresolved. The CDR3 extends over 13 amino acids. V lost 1 base and J 3 bases, leaving 7 bases between the germline ends. Per the germline V gene, CDR1 is SGHRS and CDR2 is YFSETQ. As DNA, the CDR3 is TGCGCCAGCAGCTTGACAGATTACACTGAAGCTTTCTTT. Translating gives CASSLTDYTEAFF.

This clone has only a few counts. The chain is built from TRBV27 and TRBJ1-4, with D hard to call. CDR1 is MNHEY and CDR2 is SMNVEV in the germline V gene (reference sequence). Trimming cost V 6 bases and J 0 bases, with 5 bases left between them. The CDR3 consists of 13 residues. This CDR3 is CASRFATNEKLFF. DNA of the CDR3: TGTGCCAGCAGATTCGCAACTAATGAAAAACTGTTTTTT.

This clone was seen a handful of times. This chain's CDR3 is CASSFGGLYSNQPQHF. Written as DNA, the CDR3 is TGTGCCAGCAGCTTCGGAGGCCTGTATAGCAATCAGCCCCAGCATTTT. This sequence joins TRBV28 and TRBJ1-5; D is ambiguous. This CDR3 comprises 16 residues. Germline V gives CDR1 MDHEN, CDR2 SYDVKM. V lost 6 bases, J lost 0 bases, and 15 bases lay in between.

The rearrangement uses TRBV5-6 and TRBJ2-2; 8 bases map to TRBD2. V was clipped by 5 bases and J by 4 bases; unmatched bases: 7. Germline values: CDR1 SGHDT, CDR2 YYEEEE. The CDR3 is made up of 15 amino acids. CDR3 in amino acids: CASRRRLATTGELFF. In DNA form, the CDR3 reads TGTGCCAGCAGACGCCGACTAGCGACCACCGGGGAGCTGTTTTTT.

This chain uses TRBV6-4 with TRBJ2-7; 12 nucleotides align to TRBD2. The ends lost 6 bases at V and 6 bases at J; junction bases unmatched: 6. The CDR3 contains 14 residues. The V gene's germline CDR1 is MRHNA and CDR2 SNTAGT. The CDR3 spells CASRRLAGAAEQYF. CDR3 sequence (DNA): TGTGCCAGCAGGCGACTAGCGGGGGCAGCCGAGCAGTACTTC.

The count of this clone is one. One end of the junction varies from germline; a read error may be responsible. The chain couples TRBV7-9 to TRBJ2-1; possibly TRBD2 for D (5 bases). CDR1 SEHNR and CDR2 FQNEAQ come from the germline V gene (reference sequence). The CDR3 consists of 12 residues. The CDR3 sequence: CSSSLGGNEQFF. CDR3 in DNA: TGTTCCAGCAGCTTAGGAGGAAATGAGCAGTTCTTC.

The chain has TRBV25-1 and TRBJ1-1; D is unclear. Between the trimmed V and J ends, which lost 1 base and 4 bases, there was a span of 7 bases. Germline lookup yields CDR1 MGHDK and CDR2 SYGVNS. The CDR3 covers 13 residues. The CDR3, as DNA: TGTGCCAGCAGTGAATTGTTCGGCACTGAAGCTTTCTTT. Translating gives CASSELFGTEAFF.

The CDR3 loop reads CASSQWTRGTYEQYF. The CDR3 DNA sequence: TGTGCCAGCAGTCAATGGACTAGGGGAACCTACGAGCAGTACTTC. The rearrangement uses TRBV27 and TRBJ2-7; 7 bases match TRBD2. The CDR3 is 15 amino acids. Per germline, CDR1 MNHEY and CDR2 SMNVEV (reference sequence). Trimming cost V 5 bases and J 2 bases; bases outside gene matches: 9.

The chain recombines TRBV2 with TRBJ2-5; 8 bases are a match to TRBD2. The CDR3 consists of 17 residues. CDR1 is SNHLY, CDR2 FYNNEI, per germline. The V and J ends lost 4 bases and 3 bases, in that order; junction bases with no gene match: 13. CDR3 bases: TGTGCCAGCAGTGGATTTTCCCGAGCGGGGGTAGAAGAGACCCAGTACTTC. Translating gives CASSGFSRAGVEETQYF.

This clone was detected only a few times. The J gene is TRBJ1-3, the V gene TRBV4-1, with D perhaps TRBD1 (6 bases). The CDR3 runs to 16 residues. V was cut by 3 bases and J by 0 bases, with 12 bases left in between. Germline CDR1 reads MGHRA; CDR2 reads YSYEKL. Here the CDR3 reads CASSQDSTISGNTIYF. In nucleotides, the CDR3 is TGCGCCAGCAGCCAGGACAGCACCATCTCTGGAAACACCATATATTTT.

The J gene is TRBJ2-7, the V gene TRBV5-5; D may be TRBD1 (5 bases). Trimming took off 4 bases at V and 6 bases at J, with 26 bases between the two ends. The CDR3 contains 17 residues. Germline CDR1 is SGHKS and CDR2 is YYEKEE (reference sequence). The CDR3 loop reads CASSHTLPGFRSSEQYF. CDR3 sequence (DNA): TGTGCCAGCAGCCACACCCTTCCAGGGTTTAGGAGCTCCGAGCAGTACTTC.

The table lists this clone with a count of one. The V gene is TRBV27, the J gene TRBJ2-1; the D gene is possibly TRBD1 (6 bases). CDR1 is MNHEY, CDR2 SMNVEV, per germline (reference sequence). CDR3 length: 13 amino acids. V shed 1 base and J shed 10 bases, with 11 bases lying between them. CDR3: CASSLLGAREQFF. The CDR3 DNA sequence: TGTGCCAGCAGTTTATTGGGGGCTAGGGAGCAGTTCTTC.